The 4 T cell receptor beta chains reported below all come from one sample, sequenced in a study of technical replicates of blood from several donors. The method was immunoSEQ multiplex PCR; TCRdb's version includes in-frame clones alone and lacks a portion of them. The sample has approximately 79,000 clones, roughly 91% seen once. Specimen: T cells isolated from PBMCs. These receptor sequences come from a human donor in good health.

This clone was found once. The rearrangement joins TRBV6-5 to TRBJ2-7; D perhaps matches TRBD2 (5 bases). The CDR3 is 11 residues long. CDR1 MNHEY and CDR2 SVGAGI come from the germline V gene. The V gene lost 6 bases and the J gene lost 2 bases, with 5 bases spanning the gap. CDR3 sequence reads: CASRRAYEQYF. CDR3 nucleotide sequence: TGTGCCAGCAGGCGGGCCTACGAGCAGTACTTC.

V gene TRBV30 combines with J gene TRBJ1-3; D ambiguous. The CDR3 loop spans 17 amino acids. Germline CDR1 and CDR2: GTSNPN and SVGIG (reference sequence). Trimming took 3 bases from V and 0 from J, leaving 18 bases between them. The CDR3 DNA sequence: TGTGCCTGGAGCAGATCACTGGAGGCGTTCTCTGGAAACACCATATATTTT. It is translated as CAWSRSLEAFSGNTIYF.

This sequence joins TRBV28 and TRBJ1-1; D call uncertain. The germline CDR1 and CDR2 sequences are MDHEN and SYDVKM. Trimming took off 6 bases at V and 7 bases at J, with 18 bases between the two ends. CDR3 length: 14 amino acids. The CDR3 coding sequence is TGTGCCAGCAGCATAACCAGATCAACTAATGAAGCTTTCTTT. This codes for CASSITRSTNEAFF.

The chain has TRBV30 and TRBJ2-3, with TRBD2 matching 7 bases. With V trimmed by 2 bases and J by 4 bases, 6 bases remained unmatched. The length of the CDR3 is 14 residues. Germline V gene sequence: CDR1 GTSNPN, CDR2 SVGIG (reference sequence). The CDR3 region is CAWSKAGVSDTQYF. The CDR3 DNA reads TGTGCCTGGAGTAAGGCGGGAGTTTCAGATACGCAGTATTTT.